The clone carrying this T cell receptor (beta chain) was observed a handful of times. Its specificity is unknown. The data stem from a study of T cell repertoires in cytomegalovirus infection. CDR1 SGHVS and CDR2 FNYEAQ come from the germline V gene. The CDR3 consists of 15 residues. V lost 5 bases and J 1 base, leaving 14 bases between the germline ends. TCRdb independently ran MiXCR on the reads; one entry per CDR3 protein. The profile shows a few hundred thousand distinct CDR3 sequences, 20% to 30% of them singletons. This sequence originates from a human donor in good health (CMV status not recorded). Some clones in this sample may be carry-over from other donors' samples. The genes are TRBV7-6 and TRBJ1-1; D is undetermined. Sample: cultured PBMCs, taken from culture after CMV antigen stimulation. The CDR3 spells CASSKTTSENTEAFF. For the CDR3, the DNA is TGTGCCAGCAGCAAAACGACAAGTGAGAACACTGAAGCTTTCTTT.